The 30 T cell receptor beta chains below were found in one sample sequenced in a study of T cell responses to AZD1222 COVID-19 vaccine. Sequenced by immunoSEQ multiplex PCR; TCRdb stores in-frame clones only, minus some. The table lists approximately 170,000 clones, around 88% of them singletons. Sample: peripheral blood, taken 28 days after the second AZD1222 dose. Receptors originate from an adult who received the AZD1222 COVID-19 vaccine.

The chain combines TRBV19 with TRBJ1-1; 11 bases are shared with TRBD1. Germline V gene lookup returns CDR1 LNHDA and CDR2 SQIVND (reference sequence). CDR3 length equals 13 residues. The V segment lost 8 bases and the J segment 11 bases; nucleotides outside the gene matches: 10. The DNA for the CDR3 is TGTGCCAGTTCCGAGGACAGGGGGCATAGGGCTTTCTTT. Translating it yields CASSEDRGHRAFF.

The chain combines TRBV6-4 with TRBJ2-1; a possible D gene is TRBD2 (5 bases). Trimming shortened V by 2 bases and J by 4 bases, and 18 bases separated the two germline ends. CDR1 is MRHNA, CDR2 SNTAGT, per germline. This CDR3 region has 17 residues. CDR3 residues: CASSDTALAGVYNEQFF. CDR3 DNA: TGTGCCAGCAGTGACACCGCCCTAGCCGGGGTTTACAATGAGCAGTTCTTC.

The CDR3 DNA follows: TGTGCCAGCAGTTTATCTCCAGGGTTGGCGTCAACCCGGGGGGACTATGGCTACACCTTC. Translating gives CASSLSPGLASTRGDYGYTF. J is TRBJ1-2 and V is TRBV27; D perhaps matches TRBD1 (5 bases). From germline, CDR1 is MNHEY and CDR2 SMNVEV (reference sequence). Deletions cut 0 bases from V and 3 bases from J, with 26 bases between. This CDR3 has 20 amino acids.

J is TRBJ2-2 and V is TRBV18; no clear D. The CDR3 runs 11 residues. Germline values: CDR1 KGHSH, CDR2 LQKENI. V was trimmed by 5 bases and J by 5 bases, leaving 3 bases between them. CDR3 sequence (DNA): TGTGCCAGCTCAAAAACCGGGGAGCTGTTTTTT. Residues: CASSKTGELFF.

V usage is TRBV7-2 and J usage is TRBJ2-7; 10 bases map to TRBD1. J was trimmed by 1 base and V by 0 bases; bases with no gene match: 3. CDR1 and CDR2 from the germline V gene are SGHTA and FQGNSA. The CDR3 length is 16 residues. CDR3: CASSLAQGQGSYEQYF. CDR3 in DNA: TGTGCCAGCAGCTTAGCGCAGGGACAGGGGTCCTACGAGCAGTACTTC.

The chain has TRBV18 and TRBJ1-2, with D possibly matching TRBD1 (6 bases). Germline V lookup: CDR1 KGHSH, CDR2 LQKENI. Trimming took 1 base from V and 4 from J, leaving 13 bases between them. CDR3 length: 15 residues. DNA for the CDR3: TGTGCCAGCTCACCACGGACAGACCCCCTCTATGGCTACACCTTC. Translation gives CASSPRTDPLYGYTF.

V is TRBV6-5 and J is TRBJ2-7; TRBD2 is a possible D gene (5 bases). The germline V and J ends were trimmed by 8 bases and 5 bases, with 16 bases remaining between them. Germline CDR1 reads MNHEY; CDR2 reads SVGAGI. CDR3 length: 13 amino acids. CDR3 amino acids: CASGREISNEQYF. The DNA of the CDR3 is TGTGCCAGCGGAAGGGAGATAAGCAACGAGCAGTACTTC.

The V gene is TRBV5-8, the J gene TRBJ1-6; D remains ambiguous. Germline V gene lookup returns CDR1 SGHTS and CDR2 YDEGEE. V was pared by 10 bases and J by 6 bases, with 17 bases between. This CDR3 has 14 amino acids. The CDR3 sequence is CASRRGRSNSPLHF. CDR3 nucleotide sequence: TGTGCCTCCCGGCGCGGTAGGAGTAATTCACCCCTCCACTTT.

V and J are TRBV7-2 and TRBJ2-1; D not certain. In germline, CDR1 is SGHTA, CDR2 FQGNSA. This CDR3 spans 12 amino acids. The germline V and J ends were trimmed by 5 bases and 10 bases, with 12 bases remaining between them. The chain's CDR3 is CASSPDVGEQFF. CDR3 in DNA: TGTGCCAGCAGCCCCGATGTTGGAGAGCAGTTCTTC.

The sample holds a few counts of this clone. The chain links TRBV6-5 to TRBJ1-2, with D perhaps matching TRBD1 (6 bases). Trimming took off 6 bases at V and 4 bases at J, with 12 bases between the two ends. This CDR3 is 13 amino acids long. The V gene's germline CDR1 is MNHEY and CDR2 SVGAGI. Here the CDR3 reads CASRLGQIYGYTF. CDR3 DNA: TGTGCCAGCAGGTTAGGACAGATCTATGGCTACACCTTC.

V is TRBV19 and J is TRBJ2-5; no reliable D call. V was shortened by 1 base and J by 5 bases, with 11 bases between the two germline ends. From germline, CDR1 is LNHDA and CDR2 SQIVND (reference sequence). CDR3 length equals 14 residues. Written as DNA, the CDR3 is TGTGCCAGTAGTATAGGGCCCCAGGTGGAGACCCAGTACTTC. This gives the protein CASSIGPQVETQYF.

This clone was picked up one time. V gene TRBV7-2 combines with J gene TRBJ2-7; 11 bases map to TRBD1. The CDR3 runs to 19 residues. V dropped 1 base and J dropped 0; count of bases not matched to a gene: 11. Germline CDR1 reads SGHTA; CDR2 reads FQGNSA. This CDR3 reads CASSLVSDRGRPFSYEQYF. For the CDR3, the DNA is TGTGCCAGCAGCTTAGTTTCGGACAGGGGGCGTCCCTTCTCCTACGAGCAGTACTTC.

The chain links TRBV5-8 to TRBJ2-7, with a weak D call TRBD1 (5 bases). The CDR3 is 13 residues long. The ends were cut back, 0 bases at V and 4 bases at J, with 8 bases in the middle. In germline, CDR1 is SGHTS, CDR2 YDEGEE. As DNA, the CDR3 is TGTGCCAGCAGCTTGGCAGGGTTGTACGAGCAGTACTTC. As protein: CASSLAGLYEQYF.

The CDR3 DNA sequence: TGTGCCAGTAGTGGATACAGGGCCGGCAATCAGCCCCAGCATTTT. Translated: CASSGYRAGNQPQHF. This chain uses TRBV19 with TRBJ1-5; TRBD1 is a possible D gene (6 bases). V was trimmed by 5 bases and J by 2 bases, leaving 13 bases between them. Germline assignment: CDR1 LNHDA and CDR2 SQIVND (reference sequence). The CDR3 runs to 15 residues.

The genes are TRBV9 and TRBJ2-1, with D tentatively TRBD1 or TRBD2 (5 bases each). Germline CDR1 SGDLS, CDR2 YYNGEE. The germline V and J ends were trimmed by 0 bases and 0 bases, with 7 bases remaining between them. The CDR3 totals 15 residues. CDR3 nucleotide sequence: TGTGCCAGCAGCGTAGTTGGGGGCTCCTACAATGAGCAGTTCTTC. It codes for CASSVVGGSYNEQFF.

The chain uses TRBV5-1 and TRBJ1-5; 7 nucleotides match TRBD1. J was trimmed by 4 bases and V by 0 bases; bases with no gene match: 4. Germline-derived CDR1 and CDR2 are SGHRS and YFSETQ. This CDR3 comprises 15 residues. The CDR3 loop is CASSLAGQINQPQHF. CDR3 DNA sequence: TGCGCCAGCAGCTTGGCGGGACAGATTAATCAGCCCCAGCATTTT.

The J gene is TRBJ2-5, the V gene TRBV23-1; D is uncertain. TRBV23-1 is an open reading frame whose function is uncertain. There are 12 residues in the CDR3. Trimming stripped 4 bases from V and 5 bases from J, with 8 bases between. In nucleotides, the CDR3 is TGCGCCAGCAGTCGTACCGGGGAGACCCAGTACTTC. It encodes CASSRTGETQYF.

V gene TRBV5-6 combines with J gene TRBJ1-2, with D perhaps matching TRBD1 (6 bases). V lost 0 bases and J 3 bases, leaving 18 bases between the germline ends. Germline V gene lookup returns CDR1 SGHDT and CDR2 YYEEEE. The CDR3 has 17 residues. The CDR3, as DNA: TGTGCCAGCAGCTTGGGGGACACAGGTTATGTTCACTATGGCTACACCTTC. Its protein product is CASSLGDTGYVHYGYTF.

The rearrangement links TRBV12-5 to TRBJ1-2, with D maybe TRBD1 (5 bases). The CDR3 covers 13 residues. CDR1 is LGHNT and CDR2 is FRNRAP in the germline V gene. V shed 8 bases and J shed 6 bases, with 16 bases lying between them. The CDR3 sequence: CASRGGTFDGYTF. As DNA, the CDR3 is TGTGCTAGTCGGGGGGGGACGTTCGATGGCTACACCTTC. Combining the CDR3 with reference TRBV12-5 and TRBJ1-2 gives the whole variable domain DARVTQTPRHKVTEMGQEVTMRCQPILGHNTVFWYRQTMMQGLELLAYFRNRAPLDDSGMPKDRFSAEMPDATLATLKIQPSEPRDSAVYFCASRGGTFDGYTFGSGTRLTVV.

This chain uses TRBV5-1 with TRBJ1-3; 10 bases line up with TRBD1. This CDR3 is 18 amino acids long. Germline CDR1 is SGHRS and CDR2 is YFSETQ. J lost 3 bases, V lost 2 bases, and 11 bases had no gene match. CDR3 protein: CASSLSPGGQGSGNTIYF. CDR3 DNA sequence: TGCGCCAGCAGCTTATCACCAGGGGGACAGGGGAGTGGAAACACCATATATTTT.

The rearrangement uses TRBV7-7 and TRBJ2-5; D is unclear. Trimming cost V 5 bases and J 5 bases, with 15 bases left between them. The CDR3 spans 14 residues. Looked up from germline, CDR1 is SSHAT and CDR2 is FNYEAQ (reference sequence). This CDR3 is CASSRDLNGETQYF. As DNA, the CDR3 is TGTGCCAGCAGCAGAGACTTGAATGGGGAGACCCAGTACTTC.

The V and J genes are TRBV28 and TRBJ1-1; 9 bases align to TRBD1. The CDR3 contains 14 residues. The V gene end was trimmed by 6 bases and the J gene end by 10 bases; junction bases not matched to a gene: 12. Germline-derived CDR1 and CDR2 are MDHEN and SYDVKM. CDR3 nucleotide sequence: TGTGCCAGCAGGCAGAACAGGGGGCCTCTTAGAGCTTTCTTT. Its protein is CASRQNRGPLRAFF.

J is TRBJ2-2 and V is TRBV3-1 (or the pseudogene TRBV3-2); the match to TRBD1 covers 10 bases. The V segment lost 6 bases and the J segment 1 base; nucleotides outside the gene matches: 2. The length of the CDR3 is 15 residues. In germline, CDR1 is LGHDT, CDR2 YNNKEL (reference sequence). CDR3 in amino acids: CASRGTGVNTGELFF. The CDR3, as DNA: TGTGCCAGCAGGGGGACAGGGGTGAACACCGGGGAGCTGTTTTTT.

The rearrangement joins TRBV2 to TRBJ1-4, with D uncertain. Germline lookup yields CDR1 SNHLY and CDR2 FYNNEI. V gave up 4 bases and J gave up 0 bases, with 9 bases separating them. CDR3 length: 15 residues. The CDR3 here is CASSVDRTTNEKLFF. The DNA of the CDR3 is TGTGCCAGCAGTGTAGATCGAACAACTAATGAAAAACTGTTTTTT.

In this sample, this clone turned up once. V is TRBV7-2 and J is TRBJ1-3; D is ambiguous. CDR3 size: 17 residues. Per germline, CDR1 SGHTA and CDR2 FQGNSA. Deletions cut 1 base from V and 1 base from J, with 14 bases between. The CDR3 loop reads CASSLVFGGLSGNTIYF. The CDR3 nucleotides are TGTGCCAGCAGCTTAGTTTTCGGAGGGCTTTCTGGAAACACCATATATTTT.

In DNA, the CDR3 is TGTGCCAGCAGCGTCGGGACTCGACGCACAGATACGCAGTATTTT. This translates into CASSVGTRRTDTQYF. This chain links TRBV9 with TRBJ2-3; a weak D match, TRBD2 (6 bases). V gave up 2 bases and J gave up 1 base, with 11 bases separating them. The length of the CDR3 is 15 residues. CDR1 is SGDLS and CDR2 is YYNGEE in the germline V gene. The full variable domain, its missing parts supplied by reference TRBV9 and TRBJ2-3, is DSGVTQTPKHLITATGQRVTLRCSPRSGDLSVYWYQQSLDQGLQFLIQYYNGEERAKGNILERFSAQQFPDLHSELNLSSLELGDSALYFCASSVGTRRTDTQYFGPGTRLTVL.

The chain joins TRBV9 to TRBJ2-7; weak D call: TRBD1 (6 bases). The CDR3 runs to 15 residues. V was trimmed by 0 bases and J by 2 bases, leaving 12 bases between them. The germline V gene encodes CDR1 SGDLS and CDR2 YYNGEE. The chain's CDR3 is CASSVAGDGTYEQYF. CDR3 nucleotides: TGTGCCAGCAGCGTAGCAGGGGACGGCACCTACGAGCAGTACTTC. Using reference TRBV9 and TRBJ2-7 for the parts outside the CDR3, the full variable domain is DSGVTQTPKHLITATGQRVTLRCSPRSGDLSVYWYQQSLDQGLQFLIQYYNGEERAKGNILERFSAQQFPDLHSELNLSSLELGDSALYFCASSVAGDGTYEQYFGPGTRLTVT.

The CDR3 nucleotides are TGTGCCTGGAGTGTACCTGGGGGCTTTCAGCCCCAGCATTTT. Translation: CAWSVPGGFQPQHF. The chain has TRBV30 and TRBJ1-5, with TRBD1 as a possible D gene (6 bases). CDR3 length equals 14 residues. Germline CDR1 reads GTSNPN; CDR2 reads SVGIG (reference sequence). V was clipped by 0 bases and J by 6 bases, with 12 bases between them.

The rearrangement joins TRBV19 to TRBJ1-5; possible D gene TRBD1, 6 bases. CDR3 size: 15 residues. Trimming pared 8 bases from V and 6 bases from J, leaving 20 bases between. CDR1 is LNHDA, CDR2 SQIVND, per germline (reference sequence). The DNA for the CDR3 is TGTGCCAGTGGTCCGCTGGGGGCTGGAAGTCAGCCCCAGCATTTT. Its translation is CASGPLGAGSQPQHF.

This clone was recorded a few times. This chain joins TRBV7-8 and TRBJ2-5, with TRBD2 identical over 9 bases. This CDR3 contains 16 residues. The V and J ends lost 5 bases and 2 bases, in that order; junction bases with no gene match: 9. Germline assignment: CDR1 SGHVS and CDR2 FQNEAQ. CDR3 in DNA: TGTGCCAGCAGCGTTACAGCGCTAGCGGGGCAAGAGACCCAGTACTTC. Protein: CASSVTALAGQETQYF.